This T cell receptor (beta chain) was identified during a study of T cells in Graves' hyperthyroidism and ophthalmopathy. Researchers amplified the TCR beta CDR3 regions from RNA transcripts. The study used the HTBI primer set for a first-round RT-PCR of the TCR CDR3. TCRdb fed the multiplex PCR reads into MiXCR, producing one record per CDR3 protein. The data contain about 530,000 distinct CDR3 sequences, roughly 15% of them singletons. With duration under 3 months, ophthalmopathy was active: Clinical Activity Score at least 3, NOSPECS at least 4. General study findings and limits: A model of 13 V-J features distinguished ophthalmopathy from stable hyperthyroidism. Most expanded thyroid clonotypes above 0.001 also appeared in blood. Before onset, ophthalmopathy was predicted by the model a median about 6.2 months earlier.

Concerning this clonotype: Its antigen is as yet unknown.

The CDR3 length is 18 residues. Germline CDR1 is MNHEY and CDR2 is SVGEGT. V dropped 5 bases and J dropped 0; count of bases not matched to a gene: 9. The gene calls are TRBV6-2 or TRBV6-3 and TRBJ2-6; 8 bases line up with TRBD1. The specimen sequenced was blood. The receptor comes from a woman between 18 and 29 years old with Graves' ophthalmopathy. In DNA, the CDR3 is TGTGCCAGCAGTCACGGGACAGGACTCCTCTCTGGGGCCAACGTCCTGACTTTC. Protein: CASSHGTGLLSGANVLTF.